This TCR beta chain stems from a study of CD8 T cells in ankylosing spondylitis. Study-wide results and limits: Characteristic of ankylosing spondylitis blood, it appeared, was a TCR beta motif comprising eight highly homologous variants.

About this clonotype: Its antigen remains unknown.

TCRdb re-derived calls from the 5' RACE reads in MiXCR, one entry per CDR3 protein. The repertoire includes roughly 440,000 distinct CDR3 sequences, 15% to 20% of them detected once, and 0.95% to 1.1% sits in the top ten. This CDR3 comprises 14 residues. With V trimmed by 5 bases and J by 7 bases, 8 bases remained unmatched. Per germline, CDR1 SGHTA and CDR2 FQGNSA. The specimen sequenced was blood, either unsorted or a sorted T cell fraction (not recorded which). The sequence came from a male donor with ankylosing spondylitis. The V and J genes are TRBV7-2 and TRBJ1-2, with 9 bases aligning to TRBD1. CDR3 region: CASSRLQGAGGYTF. For the CDR3, the DNA is TGTGCCAGCAGCAGATTACAGGGGGCGGGTGGCTACACCTTC. Variable domain in full (rest from reference TRBV7-2 and TRBJ1-2): GAGVSQSPSNKVTEKGKDVELRCDPISGHTALYWYRQSLGQGLEFLIYFQGNSAPDKSGLPSDRFSAERTGGSVSTLTIQRTQQEDSAVYLCASSRLQGAGGYTFGSGTRLTVV.